This T cell receptor beta chain derives from a study of T-cell reconstitution after alpha-beta-depleted transplantation in children (dated by TCRdb to about 2016). With respect to the entire study: Using TCR repertoire profiling, the study followed T-cell immune reconstitution in a quantitative way in children after TCRalphabeta/CD19-depleted allogeneic hematopoietic cell transplantation. The study at large found these results: Hyperexpanded clone frequencies declined over subsequent months; after one year, T-cell counts and TCRbeta diversity were mostly attributed to newly produced T cells. The apparently early recovery of alphabetaT-cell counts about two months after transplant reportedly depended on only several hundred rapidly expanded clones that came from non-depleted graft cells. The high TCRbeta diversity at day 60 in some patients was ascribed to recipient T cells and intrathymic progenitors that had survived conditioning.

From the cysteine through the phenylalanine, the CDR3 covers 11 amino acids. The retained sequence is limited to the CDR3, 33 bases, with the frame set at the first base. As encoded in the germline V gene (reference sequence), CDR1 is DFQATT while CDR2 is SNEGSKA. A remark on this clonotype: Its antigen target is currently unknown. Base-call qualities are not available, and no considerably larger clone is one nucleotide away.

The treatment or condition label for this specimen denotes: allogeneic hematopoietic cell transplantation with graft depleted of TCRalphabeta T cells and CD19 B cells. The children who served as transplant recipients had been given grafts of TCRalphabeta/CD19-depleted allogeneic hematopoietic cells. The protocol used for the library was PCR. The sample was run on an Illumina HiSeq 2500. TCR library preparation used molecular barcoding, with unique molecular identifiers applied to normalize quantification of the TCRbeta repertoire. TCRdb passed the public sequencing reads through fastp at Q25 and MiXCR, retaining productive beta sequences. Merged by CDR3 protein, the rows form single entries marked with the most common genes and DNA. The sample yields about 600,000 distinct CDR3 sequences; under 25% were counted once. In total, the top ten clones hold over 12% of the sample.

The V and J genes are TRBV20-1 and TRBJ2-5; the D call is tentative, TRBD1 or TRBD2, as each matches 5 bases. Material: PBMCs, mostly from graft donor cells, obtained 360 days after TCRalphabeta/CD19-depleted stem cell transplant. This sequence originates from a boy in the first two years of life who had a stem cell transplant for acute myeloid leukemia, so the T cells may come from the graft donor. The encoded CDR3 is CMVGGIETQYF. The DNA sequence reads TGCATGGTTGGGGGAATAGAGACCCAGTACTTC.